This T cell receptor beta chain was captured in a study of cytomegalovirus exposure and HLA in healthy donors. Nominally healthy donors were sampled, though unrecorded immune exposures were likely. Germline loops: CDR1 MNHEY, CDR2 SMNVEV (reference sequence). The length of the CDR3 is 18 residues. The ends were cut back, 4 bases at V and 8 bases at J, with 29 bases in the middle. The primer mix had 60 Vbeta and 13 Jbeta primers. Source study methods: Roughly 11 million shared chains were among 65 million to 85 million unique TCR beta chains counted in a later analysis. Profiled with immunoSEQ multiplex PCR; TCRdb holds only in-frame clones, not every one. The D gene and trimming were derived from the DNA, and the V and J assignments and clone size from that table. Among under 150,000 clones, 80% to 90% were seen once, and the ten largest hold 2% to 3%.

The sequence derives from a boy aged 2-9 years in good health and CMV-seronegative. What was sequenced was PBMCs. The rearrangement uses TRBV27 and TRBJ2-5; tentative D call: TRBD1 (6 bases). The CDR3: CASSSDTPFRQGHVTQYF. CDR3 nucleotide sequence: TGTGCCAGCAGTTCCGATACGCCCTTTCGGCAGGGACATGTCACCCAGTACTTC.